The 30 T cell receptor beta chains given below trace back to one sample, sequenced in a study of shared clonotypes between healthy human individuals. TCRdb's copy holds only in-frame clones and misses some; the assay was immunoSEQ multiplex PCR. The sample includes around 100,000 clones, around 71% seen only once; the top ten take approximately 25%. Sequenced material: memory CD8+ T cells sorted from blood. Subset here: CD45RO+ cells pooled with CCR7-negative TemRA cells. The source of these receptors is a woman between 25 and 40 years old in good health.

The chain joins TRBV7-9 to TRBJ2-3, with D possibly being TRBD1 (6 bases). The V gene lost 3 bases and the J gene lost 5 bases, with 15 bases spanning the gap. CDR1 SEHNR and CDR2 FQNEAQ come from the germline V gene (reference sequence). The CDR3 runs to 15 residues. The DNA of the CDR3 is TGTGCCAGCAGCTTCTTACAGGGTCGTTTAGATACGCAGTATTTT. It is translated as CASSFLQGRLDTQYF. The full variable domain, its missing parts supplied by reference TRBV7-9 and TRBJ2-3, is DTGVSQNPRHKITKRGQNVTFRCDPISEHNRLYWYRQTLGQGPEFLTYFQNEAQLEKSRLLSDRFSAERPKGSFSTLEIQRTEQGDSAMYLCASSFLQGRLDTQYFGPGTRLTVL.

This clone showed up just a few times. The J gene is TRBJ2-1, the V gene TRBV25-1; 10 bases are a match to TRBD2. The trim removed 1 base at V and 7 bases at J, leaving 7 bases unmatched. Germline CDR1 is MGHDK and CDR2 is SYGVNS. The CDR3 covers 16 residues. CDR3 sequence (DNA): TGTGCCAGCAGTGAATCAGCGGGAGGGCCGTTGAATGAGCAGTTCTTC. Translating gives CASSESAGGPLNEQFF.

The chain recombines TRBV6-1 with TRBJ2-3; TRBD1 or TRBD2 may be the D gene (5 bases each). Germline V gene sequence: CDR1 MNHNS, CDR2 SASEGT. Trimming pared 10 bases from V and 6 bases from J, leaving 20 bases between. CDR3 length equals 14 residues. CDR3 residues: CAIQKTAGADTQYF. The CDR3 coding sequence is TGTGCCATACAAAAAACCGCCGGGGCGGATACGCAGTATTTT.

The chain joins TRBV5-1 to TRBJ2-5; D ambiguous. The CDR3 has 11 amino acids. Trimming shortened V by 0 bases and J by 5 bases, and 2 bases separated the two germline ends. Germline lookup yields CDR1 SGHRS and CDR2 YFSETQ. The CDR3 coding sequence is TGCGCCAGCAGCTTGGTGGAGACCCAGTACTTC. Translated, it gives CASSLVETQYF.

The V and J genes are TRBV6-4 and TRBJ2-3; the D call may be TRBD1 or TRBD2 (5 bases each). The germline CDR1 and CDR2 sequences are MRHNA and SNTAGT. CDR3 size: 14 residues. V was cut by 3 bases and J by 2 bases, with 9 bases left in between. The DNA of the CDR3 is TGTGCCAGCAGTGAGGGACCGCTCACAGATACGCAGTATTTT. Its translation is CASSEGPLTDTQYF.

This chain joins TRBV27 and TRBJ2-6, with D perhaps TRBD2 (6 bases). Per germline, CDR1 MNHEY and CDR2 SMNVEV (reference sequence). V was clipped by 3 bases and J by 0 bases, with 9 bases between them. The length of the CDR3 is 16 residues. The CDR3 reads CASSLGLTSGANVLTF. As DNA, the CDR3 is TGTGCCAGCAGTTTGGGACTGACCTCTGGGGCCAACGTCCTGACTTTC.

The chain has TRBV6-6 and TRBJ1-1; D is undetermined. Germline loops: CDR1 MNHNY, CDR2 SVGAGI (reference sequence). The CDR3 consists of 13 residues. V shed 6 bases and J shed 2 bases, with 10 bases lying between them. CDR3 in DNA: TGTGCCAGCAGATGGACGGTTAACACTGAAGCTTTCTTT. It translates to CASRWTVNTEAFF.

The gene calls are TRBV15 and TRBJ2-1, with 9 bases matching TRBD2. From germline, CDR1 is LNHNV and CDR2 YYDKDF (reference sequence). V lost 8 bases, J lost 4 bases, and 6 bases stayed unmatched. This CDR3 has 14 residues. In DNA form, the CDR3 reads TGTGCCACCCAGGCGACTAGCGGATACAATGAGCAGTTCTTC. Its protein product is CATQATSGYNEQFF. Filled out from reference TRBV15 and TRBJ2-1, the complete variable domain reads DAMVIQNPRYQVTQFGKPVTLSCSQTLNHNVMYWYQQKSSQAPKLLFHYYDKDFNNEADTPDNFQSRRPNTSFCFLDIRSPGLGDTAMYLCATQATSGYNEQFFGPGTRLTVL.

The chain carries TRBV4-1 and TRBJ1-1; TRBD1 is a possible D gene (6 bases). The CDR3 loop spans 15 amino acids. The V end lost 3 bases, the J end lost 2 bases, and 13 bases lay between the germline ends. In germline, CDR1 is MGHRA, CDR2 YSYEKL. CDR3 in amino acids: CASSHWQGINTEAFF. CDR3 nucleotides: TGCGCCAGCAGCCATTGGCAGGGGATCAACACTGAAGCTTTCTTT.

The V gene is TRBV19, the J gene TRBJ1-4, with 7 bases aligning to TRBD1. Germline lookup yields CDR1 LNHDA and CDR2 SQIVND (reference sequence). V dropped 9 bases and J dropped 5; count of bases not matched to a gene: 6. The CDR3 runs to 13 residues. The CDR3 DNA reads TGTGCCAGCGCGGGACAGCGAAATGAAAAACTGTTTTTT. Translation: CASAGQRNEKLFF.

A word on this clone: The sample holds other DNA sequences that translate to the same CDR3. The V gene is TRBV2, the J gene TRBJ2-7, with D hard to call. The CDR3 spans 12 residues. The V gene's germline CDR1 is SNHLY and CDR2 FYNNEI. Trimming stripped 5 bases from V and 3 bases from J, with 8 bases between. Written as DNA, the CDR3 is TGTGCCAGCAGTCCTAGTAGCTACGAGCAGTACTTC. Protein product: CASSPSSYEQYF.

This clone came up once. The chain carries TRBV2 and TRBJ1-2; 9 nucleotides match TRBD1. The CDR3 has 18 residues. The V gene end was trimmed by 3 bases and the J gene end by 0 bases; junction bases not matched to a gene: 11. Germline V CDR1 and CDR2: SNHLY, FYNNEI. CDR3 nucleotide sequence: TGTGCCAGCAGTGAGGAGGGGACAGGGTTTTTAGCTAACTATGGCTACACCTTC. Translating it yields CASSEEGTGFLANYGYTF. Drawing the rest from reference TRBV2 and TRBJ1-2, the complete variable domain is EPEVTQTPSHQVTQMGQEVILRCVPISNHLYFYWYRQILGQKVEFLVSFYNNEISEKSEIFDDQFSVERPDGSNFTLKIRSTKLEDSAMYFCASSEEGTGFLANYGYTFGSGTRLTVV.

This chain joins TRBV28 and TRBJ1-1; TRBD1 might be the D (5 bases). The CDR3 consists of 14 residues. Germline V gene sequence: CDR1 MDHEN, CDR2 SYDVKM. Trimming removed 6 bases at V and 8 bases at J, with 19 bases between. DNA of the CDR3: TGTGCCAGCAGGTCCCTGGGGGACGTGGCAGAAGCTTTCTTT. This codes for CASRSLGDVAEAFF.

The chain joins TRBV10-3 to TRBJ2-7, with 15 bases identical to TRBD2. CDR1 and CDR2 (germline): ENHRY, SYGVKD. The CDR3 is made up of 16 amino acids. V was pared by 6 bases and J by 13 bases, with 16 bases of the junction left unmatched. The CDR3 loop reads CAISQTRTSGRARAYF. The CDR3 region has the DNA TGTGCCATCAGCCAAACCCGGACTAGCGGGAGGGCCAGGGCTTACTTC.

This chain links TRBV19 with TRBJ1-3; 10 nucleotides match TRBD1. Germline V lookup: CDR1 LNHDA, CDR2 SQIVND (reference sequence). CDR3 length equals 13 residues. Unmatched junction bases numbered 2, after V lost 5 bases and J lost 7 bases. The CDR3 reads CASSLDRGNTIYF. CDR3 in DNA: TGTGCCAGTAGTTTGGACAGGGGGAACACCATATATTTT.

The V gene is TRBV11-2, the J gene TRBJ2-3, with 7 bases that match TRBD2. Trimming took 1 base from V and 5 from J; bases not matched to a gene: 12. Germline assignment: CDR1 SGHAT and CDR2 FQNNGV. The CDR3 runs 17 residues. CDR3: CASSLGTTRGVGDTQYF. CDR3 sequence (DNA): TGTGCCAGCAGCTTAGGGACGACTCGGGGGGTGGGAGATACGCAGTATTTT.

This clone was counted only a few times. This rearrangement joins TRBV6-6 to TRBJ1-5; 7 nucleotides match TRBD1. The CDR3 runs to 16 residues. Germline assignment: CDR1 MNHNY and CDR2 SVGAGI (reference sequence). J lost 1 base, V lost 6 bases, and 9 bases had no gene match. The CDR3 sequence is CASSQTGDSSNQPQHF. CDR3 DNA: TGTGCCAGCAGCCAAACTGGGGACAGCAGCAATCAGCCCCAGCATTTT.

The chain combines TRBV5-1 with TRBJ2-7; 7 nucleotides align to TRBD2. V was pared by 7 bases and J by 6 bases, with 10 bases of the junction left unmatched. Germline loops: CDR1 SGHRS, CDR2 YFSETQ. The CDR3 length is 13 residues. The CDR3 nucleotides read TGCGCCAGCGCCATGGGAGGGCCTTTCGAGCAGTACTTC. This encodes CASAMGGPFEQYF.

The rearrangement links TRBV7-8 to TRBJ2-7; the D gene is possibly TRBD2 (5 bases). CDR1 is SGHVS and CDR2 is FQNEAQ in the germline V gene. The CDR3 contains 14 residues. V was clipped by 2 bases and J by 6 bases, with 14 bases between them. This CDR3 reads CASSLNGIASEQYF. DNA of the CDR3: TGTGCCAGCAGCTTAAACGGGATAGCTTCCGAGCAGTACTTC.

The chain joins TRBV25-1 to TRBJ2-6; D is possibly TRBD1 or TRBD2 (5 bases each). Trimming removed 3 bases from V and 3 bases from J, with 9 bases in between. Germline-derived CDR1 and CDR2 are MGHDK and SYGVNS. The CDR3 sequence is 15 residues long. CDR3 in DNA: TGTGCCAGCAGTGACAGGGAGTTTGGGGCCAACGTCCTGACTTTC. Protein product: CASSDREFGANVLTF.

V usage is TRBV6-1 and J usage is TRBJ2-7, with 7 bases lining up with TRBD1. Germline trimming cut 6 bases from V and 3 bases from J; bases unmatched to any gene: 2. The germline V gene has CDR1 MNHNS and CDR2 SASEGT. This CDR3 comprises 12 residues. The CDR3 DNA reads as TGTGCCAGCAGAAGGGGGCTCTACGAGCAGTACTTC. Its protein product is CASRRGLYEQYF.

The chain employs TRBV7-6 and TRBJ2-5; possible D gene TRBD2, 7 bases. CDR3 length: 15 residues. Trimming took 5 bases from V and 4 from J, leaving 17 bases between them. Germline CDR1 reads SGHVS; CDR2 reads FNYEAQ. The CDR3 sequence is CASSPSRGARETQYF. The DNA of the CDR3 is TGTGCCAGCAGCCCCAGCCGGGGGGCGAGAGAGACCCAGTACTTC.

V usage is TRBV6-5 and J usage is TRBJ2-3; D ambiguous. The germline V and J ends were trimmed by 2 bases and 5 bases, with 17 bases remaining between them. The CDR3 spans 16 residues. Germline assignment: CDR1 MNHEY and CDR2 SVGAGI. This CDR3 is CASSYATGSQLDTQYF. Here the CDR3 DNA reads TGTGCCAGCAGTTACGCGACCGGGTCCCAGCTAGATACGCAGTATTTT.

The rearrangement uses TRBV2 and TRBJ2-7; D is tentatively TRBD1 or TRBD2 (5 bases each). The CDR3 sequence is 14 residues long. Per germline, CDR1 SNHLY and CDR2 FYNNEI. V gave up 6 bases and J gave up 2 bases, with 14 bases separating them. For the CDR3, the DNA is TGTGCCAGCAGCCGCCGGGACGTCGCCTACGAGCAGTACTTC. It codes for CASSRRDVAYEQYF.

This clone was detected only once. The chain links TRBV15 to TRBJ2-7; D is perhaps TRBD2 (6 bases). The CDR3 has 17 residues. Trimming cost V 5 bases and J 0 bases, with 20 bases left between them. CDR1 and CDR2 (germline): LNHNV, YYDKDF (reference sequence). CDR3 residues: CATSSRVAVLSSYEQYF. In DNA form, the CDR3 reads TGTGCCACCAGCTCGAGAGTAGCGGTTCTCAGCTCCTACGAGCAGTACTTC.

V usage is TRBV29-1 and J usage is TRBJ1-5; D call uncertain. CDR3 size: 13 residues. CDR1 and CDR2 (germline): SQVTM, ANQGSEA. Trimming removed 8 bases from V and 0 bases from J, with 11 bases in between. Here the CDR3 DNA reads TGCAGCCCTGCTTTGGATAGCAATCAGCCCCAGCATTTT. Its translation is CSPALDSNQPQHF.

The chain combines TRBV4-1 with TRBJ1-1; 8 bases align to TRBD1. J was trimmed by 5 bases and V by 3 bases; bases with no gene match: 8. Germline-derived CDR1 and CDR2 are MGHRA and YSYEKL. CDR3 size: 15 residues. The CDR3 protein is CASSQTPTGETEAFF. For the CDR3, the DNA is TGCGCCAGCAGCCAGACTCCGACAGGGGAAACTGAAGCTTTCTTT.

The chain carries TRBV7-3 and TRBJ2-3; 11 nucleotides match TRBD2. V was clipped by 3 bases and J by 4 bases; unmatched bases: 3. Germline V gives CDR1 SGHTA, CDR2 FQGTGA. This CDR3 spans 15 amino acids. CDR3 nucleotide sequence: TGTGCCAGCAGCTTGACTAGCGGGACGGCAGATACGCAGTATTTT. Translation gives CASSLTSGTADTQYF.

V gene TRBV4-1 combines with J gene TRBJ2-7; 9 bases line up with TRBD1. V shed 1 base and J 4 bases; nucleotides not matched to a gene: 2. CDR1 and CDR2 (germline): MGHRA, YSYEKL. The CDR3 totals 14 residues. The chain's CDR3 is CASSQGTGVYEQYF. The CDR3 region has the DNA TGCGCCAGCAGCCAAGGGACAGGGGTTTACGAGCAGTACTTC.

The chain carries TRBV27 and TRBJ2-2; either TRBD1 or TRBD2 may supply D (5 bases each). Germline lookup yields CDR1 MNHEY and CDR2 SMNVEV (reference sequence). The CDR3 is 13 residues long. V was cut by 7 bases and J by 7 bases, with 13 bases left in between. The CDR3: CASTRWGIGELFF. For the CDR3, the DNA is TGTGCCAGCACCCGGTGGGGGATCGGGGAGCTGTTTTTT.